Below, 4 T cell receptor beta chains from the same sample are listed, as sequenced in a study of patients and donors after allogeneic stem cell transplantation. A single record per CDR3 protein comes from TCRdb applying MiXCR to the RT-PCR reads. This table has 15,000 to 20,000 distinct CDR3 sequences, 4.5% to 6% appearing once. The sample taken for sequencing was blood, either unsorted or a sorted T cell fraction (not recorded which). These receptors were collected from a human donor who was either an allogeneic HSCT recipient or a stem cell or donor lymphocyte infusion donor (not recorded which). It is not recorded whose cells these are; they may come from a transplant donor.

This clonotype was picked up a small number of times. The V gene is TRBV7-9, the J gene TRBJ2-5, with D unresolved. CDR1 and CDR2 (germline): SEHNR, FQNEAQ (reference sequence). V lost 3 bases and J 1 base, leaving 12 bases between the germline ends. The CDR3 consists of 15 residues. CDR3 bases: TGTGCCAGCAGCTTTGACCTTCGGTCCCAAGAGACCCAGTACTTC. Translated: CASSFDLRSQETQYF.

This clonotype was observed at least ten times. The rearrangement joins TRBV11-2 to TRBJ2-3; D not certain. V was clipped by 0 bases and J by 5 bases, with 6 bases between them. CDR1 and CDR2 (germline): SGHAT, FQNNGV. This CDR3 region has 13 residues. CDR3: CASSLDLGDTQYF. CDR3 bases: TGTGCCAGCAGCTTAGATCTGGGAGATACGCAGTATTTT.

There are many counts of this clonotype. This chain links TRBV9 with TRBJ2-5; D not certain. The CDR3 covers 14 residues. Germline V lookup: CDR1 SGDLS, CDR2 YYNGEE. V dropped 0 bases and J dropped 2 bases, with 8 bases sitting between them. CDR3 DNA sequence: TGTGCCAGCAGCGTAGCGTGGATTCAAGAGACCCAGTACTTC. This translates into CASSVAWIQETQYF.

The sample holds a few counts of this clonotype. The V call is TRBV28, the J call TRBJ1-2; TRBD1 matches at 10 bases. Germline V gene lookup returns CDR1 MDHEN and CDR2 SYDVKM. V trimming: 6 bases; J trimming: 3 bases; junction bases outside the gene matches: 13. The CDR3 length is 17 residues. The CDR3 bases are TGTGCCAGCAGGGATGGGACAGGGGCAACCCTTGACTATGGCTACACCTTC. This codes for CASRDGTGATLDYGYTF.